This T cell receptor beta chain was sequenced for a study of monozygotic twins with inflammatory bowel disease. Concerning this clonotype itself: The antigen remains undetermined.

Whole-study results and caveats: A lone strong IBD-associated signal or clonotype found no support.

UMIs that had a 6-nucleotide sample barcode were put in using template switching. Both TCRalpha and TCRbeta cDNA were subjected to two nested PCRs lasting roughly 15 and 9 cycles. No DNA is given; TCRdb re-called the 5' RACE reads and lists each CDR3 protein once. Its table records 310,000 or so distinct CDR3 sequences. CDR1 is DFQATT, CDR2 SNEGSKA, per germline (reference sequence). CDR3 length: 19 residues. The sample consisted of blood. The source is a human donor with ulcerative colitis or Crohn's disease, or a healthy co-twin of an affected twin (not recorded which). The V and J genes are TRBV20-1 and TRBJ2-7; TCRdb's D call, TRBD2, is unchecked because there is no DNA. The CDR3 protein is CSAPPLGTSGGPRSYEQYF.